This T cell receptor beta chain comes out of a study of monozygotic twins with cystic fibrosis. Study observations and caveats: In this small cohort, shared CDR3 numbers showed no association with age, concordance or disease severity. Co-twins had the most similar V usage for 13 of 16 pairs, J for 8.

Libraries were prepared by immunoSEQ multiplex PCR; TCRdb keeps only in-frame clonotypes and omits some of them. The sample includes approximately 13,000 clones, over 85% of them seen just once. J gave up 8 bases and V 1 base, and 5 bases lay outside the gene matches. The germline gives CDR1 MGHRA, CDR2 YSYEKL. The length of the CDR3 is 17 residues. About this clone: What it binds is not known.

The chain carries TRBV4-1 and TRBJ2-1; 16 bases are shared with TRBD2. This clonotype was sampled from a girl aged 2 to 10 with cystic fibrosis. Material: blood. The CDR3 DNA reads TGCGCCAGCAGCCAAGTTGGGACTAGCGGGAGGGATGATGAGCAGTTCTTC. It specifies CASSQVGTSGRDDEQFF.